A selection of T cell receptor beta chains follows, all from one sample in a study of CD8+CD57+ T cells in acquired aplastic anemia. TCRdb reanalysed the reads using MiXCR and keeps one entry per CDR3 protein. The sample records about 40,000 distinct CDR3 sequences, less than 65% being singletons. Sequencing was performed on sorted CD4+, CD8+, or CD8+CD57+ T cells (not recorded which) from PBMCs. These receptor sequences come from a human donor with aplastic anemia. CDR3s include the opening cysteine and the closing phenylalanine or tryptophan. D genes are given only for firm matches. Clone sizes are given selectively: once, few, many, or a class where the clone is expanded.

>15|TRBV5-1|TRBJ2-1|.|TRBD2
CASSAGLAGANEQFF
TGCGCCAGCAGCGCGGGACTAGCGGGAGCCAATGAGCAGTTCTTC
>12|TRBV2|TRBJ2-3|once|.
CASRWSADTQYF
TGTGCCAGCAGGTGGTCTGCAGATACGCAGTATTTT
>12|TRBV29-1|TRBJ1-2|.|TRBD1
CSVPTGIYGYTF
TGCAGCGTACCGACAGGGATCTATGGCTACACCTTC
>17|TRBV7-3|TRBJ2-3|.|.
CASSLLAAAAATDTQYF
TGTGCCAGCAGCTTACTTGCGGCAGCGGCCGCCACAGATACGCAGTATTTT
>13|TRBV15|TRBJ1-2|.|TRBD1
CATRRDSTYGYTF
TGTGCCACCAGACGGGACAGTACCTATGGCTACACCTTC
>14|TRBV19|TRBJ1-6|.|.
CASTPGAESSPLHF
TGTGCCAGTACCCCTGGGGCGGAAAGTTCACCCCTCCACTTT
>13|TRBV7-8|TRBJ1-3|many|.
CASSYSSGNTIYF
TGTGCCAGCAGCTACAGCTCTGGAAACACCATATATTTT
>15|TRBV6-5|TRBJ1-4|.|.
CASSYSVTGGEKLFF
TGTGCCAGCAGTTACTCGGTTACCGGTGGTGAAAAACTGTTTTTT
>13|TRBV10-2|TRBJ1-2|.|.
CASSLEKNYGYTF
TGCGCCAGCAGTCTAGAGAAAAACTATGGCTACACCTTC
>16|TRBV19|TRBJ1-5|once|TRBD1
CASSIVGRGQSQPQHF
TGTGCCAGTAGTATAGTAGGAAGGGGGCAGAGTCAGCCCCAGCATTTT
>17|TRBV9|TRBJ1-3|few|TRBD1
CASSGPGQGNSGNTIYF
TGTGCCAGCAGCGGACCGGGACAGGGAAATAGTGGAAACACCATATATTTT
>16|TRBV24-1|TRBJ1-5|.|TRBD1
CATSEDRGAGNQPQHF
TGTGCCACCAGTGAGGACAGGGGCGCCGGGAATCAGCCCCAGCATTTT
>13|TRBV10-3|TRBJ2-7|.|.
CAISEGAADEQYF
TGTGCCATCAGTGAAGGGGCGGCCGACGAGCAGTACTTC
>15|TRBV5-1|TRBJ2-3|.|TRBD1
CASSRDGTGLDTQYF
TGCGCCAGCAGCCGAGACGGGACAGGGCTAGATACGCAGTATTTT
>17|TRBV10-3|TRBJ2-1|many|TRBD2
CAISDNELAGGYNEQFF
TGTGCCATCAGTGACAACGAGCTAGCGGGGGGGTACAATGAGCAGTTCTTC
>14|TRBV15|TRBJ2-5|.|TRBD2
CATSRLADQETQYF
TGTGCCACCAGCAGACTAGCGGATCAAGAGACCCAGTACTTC
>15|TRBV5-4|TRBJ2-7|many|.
CASSSHGTASYEQYF
TGTGCCAGCAGCTCCCACGGGACGGCTAGCTACGAGCAGTACTTC
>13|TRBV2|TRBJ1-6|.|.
CASSEGYNSPLHF
TGTGCCAGCAGTGAGGGTTATAATTCACCCCTCCACTTT
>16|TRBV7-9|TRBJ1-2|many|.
CASSYPMRTEVYGYTF
TGTGCCAGCAGCTACCCGATGCGGACAGAGGTCTATGGCTACACCTTC
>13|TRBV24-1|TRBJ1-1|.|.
CATSVTGRTEAFF
TGTGCCACCAGTGTAACAGGGCGCACTGAGGCTTTCTTT
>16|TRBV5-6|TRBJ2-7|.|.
CASSGQGTYNSYEQYF
TGTGCCTCCTCTGGGCAGGGGACATATAATTCCTACGAGCAGTACTTC
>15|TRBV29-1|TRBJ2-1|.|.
CSVSRDLSSYNEQFF
TGCAGCGTTTCCAGGGACTTAAGCTCCTACAATGAGCAGTTCTTC
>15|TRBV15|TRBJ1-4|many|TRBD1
CATSGKGAQVEKLFF
TGTGCCACCAGCGGAAAGGGGGCGCAGGTTGAAAAACTGTTTTTT
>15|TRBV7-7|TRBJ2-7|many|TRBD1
CASSTYRGLSDEQYF
TGTGCCAGCAGCACCTACAGGGGGCTCAGCGACGAGCAGTACTTC
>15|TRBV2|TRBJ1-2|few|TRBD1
CASRDRTGAHYGYTF
TGTGCCAGCAGAGATAGGACAGGGGCCCACTATGGCTACACCTTC
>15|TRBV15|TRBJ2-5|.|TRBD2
CASSVRLAGGETQYF
TGTGCCAGCAGCGTAAGACTAGCGGGAGGAGAGACCCAGTACTTC
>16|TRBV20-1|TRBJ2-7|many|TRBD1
CSARDWTTGDTYEQYF
TGCAGTGCTAGAGATTGGACGACAGGGGATACCTACGAGCAGTACTTC
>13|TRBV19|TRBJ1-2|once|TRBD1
CASSTGTGAGYTF
TGTGCCAGTAGTACCGGGACAGGGGCTGGCTACACCTTC
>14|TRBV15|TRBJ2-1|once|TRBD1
CATSNYRDSNEQFF
TGTGCCACCAGCAACTACCGGGACAGCAATGAGCAGTTCTTC
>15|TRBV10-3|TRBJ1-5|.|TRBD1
CASSLGQNLDQPQHF
TGTGCCAGCAGCTTGGGACAGAACCTGGATCAGCCCCAGCATTTT
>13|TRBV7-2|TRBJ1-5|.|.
CATSEGSHQPQHF
TGTGCCACCAGTGAAGGGTCCCATCAGCCCCAGCATTTT
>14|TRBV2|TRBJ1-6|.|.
CASSERVPNSPLHF
TGTGCCAGCAGTGAAAGGGTTCCGAATTCACCCCTCCACTTT
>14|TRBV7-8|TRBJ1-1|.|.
CASKDHYANTEAFF
TGTGCCAGCAAAGACCATTATGCGAACACTGAAGCTTTCTTT
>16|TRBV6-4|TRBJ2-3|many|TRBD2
CASSDSLAGDSNTQYF
TGTGCCAGCAGTGACTCCTTAGCGGGGGACTCGAATACGCAGTATTTT
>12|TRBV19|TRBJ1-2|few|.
CASRSRGYGYTF
TGTGCCAGTAGGTCCAGGGGATATGGCTACACCTTC
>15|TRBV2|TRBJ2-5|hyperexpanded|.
CASSAMQGSWETQYF
TGTGCCAGCAGTGCTATGCAGGGGTCCTGGGAGACCCAGTACTTC
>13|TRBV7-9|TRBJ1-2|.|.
CASSLARDYGYTF
TGTGCCAGCAGCTTAGCCAGGGACTATGGCTACACCTTC
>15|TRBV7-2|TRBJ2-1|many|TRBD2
CASSLFAGGNNEQFF
TGTGCCAGCAGCTTGTTTGCGGGGGGAAACAATGAGCAGTTCTTC
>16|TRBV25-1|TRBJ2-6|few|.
CASSESESSGANVLTF
TGTGCCAGCAGTGAATCGGAGTCCTCTGGGGCCAACGTCCTGACTTTC
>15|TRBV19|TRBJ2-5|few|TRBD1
CASSSGTGGLETQYF
TGTGCCAGCAGCTCCGGGACAGGGGGCCTGGAGACCCAGTACTTC
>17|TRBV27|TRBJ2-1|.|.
CASFLRGTLQPYNKQFF
TGTGCCAGCTTCCTTCGGGGGACCCTGCAACCCTACAATAAGCAGTTCTTC
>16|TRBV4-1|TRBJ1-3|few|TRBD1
CASSQAWTGRGNTIYF
TGCGCCAGCAGCCAAGCCTGGACAGGGCGAGGAAACACCATATATTTT
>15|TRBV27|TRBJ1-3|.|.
CASGFGPPFGNTIYF
TGTGCCAGCGGTTTTGGCCCCCCCTTTGGAAACACCATATATTTT